Presented here are 23 T cell receptor beta chains from one specimen sequenced in a study of identical twins. One entry per CDR3 protein, called by TCRdb with MiXCR from the 5' RACE reads. The table has 200,000 to 250,000 distinct CDR3 sequences, around 6.8% seen once. The same specimen was also included in a second study, on yellow fever vaccine responses in identical twins.

Input material: memory (CD45RO+) T cells sorted from blood. The receptors were gathered from a young woman in good health.

This chain joins TRBV9 and TRBJ2-3; weak D call: TRBD2 (5 bases). V gave up 1 base and J gave up 0 bases, with 6 bases separating them. The CDR3 extends over 14 amino acids. Germline loops: CDR1 SGDLS, CDR2 YYNGEE. The DNA for the CDR3 is TGTGCCAGCAGCGTACTAGCCAGCACAGATACGCAGTATTTT. It encodes CASSVLASTDTQYF.

This clonotype was seen only once. The chain carries TRBV18 and TRBJ2-3; 9 bases match TRBD2. After removal of 2 bases from V and 2 bases from J, the junction contained 8 bases not matched to a gene. Germline V gives CDR1 KGHSH, CDR2 LQKENI. The CDR3 sequence is 17 residues long. Here the CDR3 reads CASSPTKTSGHTDTQYF. In nucleotides, the CDR3 is TGTGCCAGCTCACCAACGAAGACTAGCGGCCACACAGATACGCAGTATTTT. Filled out from reference TRBV18 and TRBJ2-3, the complete variable domain reads NAGVMQNPRHLVRRRGQEARLRCSPMKGHSHVYWYRQLPEEGLKFMVYLQKENIIDESGMPKERFSAEFPKEGPSILRIQQVVRGDSAAYFCASSPTKTSGHTDTQYFGPGTRLTVL.

This clonotype was detected ten times or more. The chain links TRBV20-1 to TRBJ2-2; D is undetermined. V lost 3 bases to trimming and J lost 6 bases, with 11 bases between them. CDR1 is DFQATT and CDR2 is SNEGSKA in the germline V gene (reference sequence). The CDR3 is made up of 13 amino acids. The CDR3 loop reads CSASRTPPGELFF. In nucleotides, the CDR3 is TGCAGTGCTAGTCGAACACCCCCCGGGGAGCTGTTTTTT.

This clonotype has more than one count but fewer than ten. The genes are TRBV20-1 and TRBJ2-7, with 13 bases aligning to TRBD2. V gave up 4 bases and J gave up 2 bases; unmatched junction bases: 2. The CDR3 is 14 residues long. Germline V gene data show CDR1 as DFQATT and CDR2 as SNEGSKA (reference sequence). The CDR3 protein is CSATGTSGAYEQYF. The CDR3 region has the DNA TGCAGTGCTACCGGGACTAGCGGGGCCTACGAGCAGTACTTC.

There are a few counts of this clonotype. The J gene is TRBJ2-7, the V gene TRBV29-1; no clear D. The CDR3 is 12 amino acids. Trimming stripped 1 base from V and 5 bases from J, with 9 bases between. CDR1 SQVTM and CDR2 ANQGSEA come from the germline V gene. In nucleotides, the CDR3 is TGCAGCGTTGAAGTCCCCAGGCACGAGCAGTACTTC. Protein: CSVEVPRHEQYF.

In its sample, this clonotype was seen a few times. V and J are TRBV6-1 and TRBJ2-7; 10 bases are shared with TRBD2. V lost 7 bases to trimming and J lost 2 bases; unmatched junction nucleotides: 5. The germline CDR1 and CDR2 sequences are MNHNS and SASEGT. This CDR3 is built from 14 residues. The CDR3, as DNA: TGTGCCAGCATCCCCAGCGGGGGGGCCTACGAGCAGTACTTC. Protein sequence: CASIPSGGAYEQYF.

This clonotype has just a few counts. The rearrangement joins TRBV20-1 to TRBJ2-7, with a possible D match to TRBD1 (6 bases). Germline loops: CDR1 DFQATT, CDR2 SNEGSKA (reference sequence). The CDR3 consists of 11 residues. Deletions cut 7 bases from V and 3 bases from J, with 10 bases between. In DNA, the CDR3 is TGCAGTGTTTCACAGGGCTACGAGCAGTACTTC. Amino acids: CSVSQGYEQYF.

The chain carries TRBV7-9 and TRBJ2-5; 8 positions agree with TRBD1. V was pared by 3 bases and J by 4 bases, with 4 bases of the junction left unmatched. The germline gives CDR1 SEHNR, CDR2 FQNEAQ (reference sequence). The CDR3 loop spans 14 amino acids. CDR3 sequence reads: CASSFAGGTETQYF. CDR3 coding DNA: TGTGCCAGCAGCTTTGCAGGGGGCACAGAGACCCAGTACTTC.

V usage is TRBV28 and J usage is TRBJ2-7; tentative D call: TRBD2 (6 bases). Per the germline V gene, CDR1 is MDHEN and CDR2 is SYDVKM. V was shortened by 6 bases and J by 3 bases, with 15 bases between the two germline ends. The length of the CDR3 is 14 residues. The CDR3 nucleotides are TGTGCCAGCAGGAGAAGCGGGCCTGGCTACGAGCAGTACTTC. Its protein product is CASRRSGPGYEQYF.

This sequence joins TRBV10-3 and TRBJ2-1, with D maybe TRBD2 (5 bases). This CDR3 spans 14 amino acids. The germline V and J ends were trimmed by 6 bases and 1 base, with 10 bases remaining between them. Germline V CDR1 and CDR2: ENHRY, SYGVKD. CDR3 residues: CAIREVASYNEQFF. For the CDR3, the DNA is TGTGCCATCAGGGAGGTAGCTTCCTACAATGAGCAGTTCTTC.

The sample holds many counts of this clonotype. The chain employs TRBV20-1 and TRBJ2-7; D ambiguous. V was pared by 2 bases and J by 0 bases, with 2 bases between. This CDR3 is 11 amino acids long. The V gene's germline CDR1 is DFQATT and CDR2 SNEGSKA (reference sequence). The CDR3 sequence: CSARHSYEQYF. CDR3 sequence (DNA): TGCAGTGCTAGACACTCCTACGAGCAGTACTTC.

This clonotype was seen a few times. V is TRBV5-1 and J is TRBJ1-1, with a tentative D call TRBD1 (5 bases). V was trimmed by 0 bases and J by 5 bases, leaving 14 bases between them. Germline CDR1 reads SGHRS; CDR2 reads YFSETQ. CDR3 length: 15 residues. CDR3 loop: CASSLAGNRQTEAFF. DNA of the CDR3: TGCGCCAGCAGCTTGGCTGGGAATCGACAGACTGAAGCTTTCTTT.

This clonotype was detected only a few times. This chain joins TRBV2 and TRBJ2-7; D is possibly TRBD2 (5 bases). Germline V gene sequence: CDR1 SNHLY, CDR2 FYNNEI. This CDR3 is 12 amino acids long. V was pared by 6 bases and J by 2 bases, with 8 bases between. As DNA, the CDR3 is TGTGCCAGCAGGGCCGGGACCTACGAGCAGTACTTC. Its translation: CASRAGTYEQYF.

In this sample, this clonotype turned up many times. This sequence joins TRBV6-1 and TRBJ2-7; 7 bases line up with TRBD1. This CDR3 contains 14 residues. Germline CDR1 and CDR2: MNHNS and SASEGT. J lost 0 bases, V lost 7 bases, and 6 bases had no gene match. The CDR3 sequence is CASKEQGSSYEQYF. For the CDR3, the DNA is TGTGCCAGCAAAGAACAGGGGTCCTCCTACGAGCAGTACTTC.

The rearrangement uses TRBV5-1 and TRBJ2-2; D is perhaps TRBD1 or TRBD2 (5 bases each). CDR3 size: 15 residues. Germline CDR1 reads SGHRS; CDR2 reads YFSETQ. V gave up 0 bases and J gave up 5 bases, with 11 bases separating them. The CDR3 DNA reads as TGCGCCAGCAGCTTGGGGGACCCCATGACCGGGGAGCTGTTTTTT. Translating gives CASSLGDPMTGELFF.

This clonotype has just a few counts. This rearrangement joins TRBV20-1 to TRBJ2-7; 12 bases match TRBD2. This CDR3 has 16 residues. The germline V gene encodes CDR1 DFQATT and CDR2 SNEGSKA (reference sequence). The junction had 8 bases not matched to a gene; V was cut back by 0 bases and J by 5 bases. This chain's CDR3 is CSARDLLAGGFDEQYF. In nucleotides, the CDR3 is TGCAGTGCTAGAGATTTACTAGCGGGGGGATTCGACGAGCAGTACTTC.

This clonotype occurred once. The rearrangement links TRBV30 to TRBJ2-2; TRBD1 might be the D (6 bases). Germline values: CDR1 GTSNPN, CDR2 SVGIG (reference sequence). This CDR3 has 14 residues. V was clipped by 4 bases and J by 8 bases, with 17 bases between them. This CDR3 is CAWNRLTGRGELFF. The CDR3, as DNA: TGTGCCTGGAACCGCCTCACAGGGCGAGGGGAGCTGTTTTTT.

This clonotype occurred many times. The chain carries TRBV12-3 or TRBV12-4 and TRBJ2-5; maybe TRBD1 (6 bases). The CDR3 is 14 residues long. V was trimmed by 2 bases and J by 4 bases, leaving 11 bases between them. The CDR3 protein is CASSLRTGSETQYF. CDR3 sequence (DNA): TGTGCCAGCAGTTTAAGAACAGGGTCAGAGACCCAGTACTTC.

The chain is built from TRBV2 and TRBJ1-2; TRBD1 is a possible D gene (6 bases). Germline CDR1 is SNHLY and CDR2 is FYNNEI. Trimming stripped 5 bases from V and 7 bases from J, with 20 bases between. The CDR3 has 15 amino acids. For the CDR3, the DNA is TGTGCCAGCAGTCAATGGTCGGATATCAGGGGTGGCTACACCTTC. Translation gives CASSQWSDIRGGYTF.

With respect to this clonotype: One base away lies a much larger clone, so this may be a sequencing read error. The chain carries TRBV27 and TRBJ2-5; 8 bases fit TRBD1. Germline V lookup: CDR1 MNHEY, CDR2 SMNVEV (reference sequence). The CDR3 contains 15 residues. The CDR3, as DNA: TGTCCCAGCACGACAGGACAGGGCAAAGGGGAGACCCAGTACTTC. Translating gives CPSTTGQGKGETQYF.

A few counts support this clonotype. The chain couples TRBV4-2 to TRBJ2-1; 10 bases line up with TRBD2. The CDR3 contains 16 residues. J was trimmed by 3 bases and V by 3 bases; bases with no gene match: 5. CDR1 and CDR2 (germline): LGHNA, YNFKEQ. In nucleotides, the CDR3 is TGTGCCAGCAGCCACGCGCTAGCGGGGGACTACAATGAGCAGTTCTTC. Translated, it gives CASSHALAGDYNEQFF.

This clonotype has a handful of counts. At one of its ends the junction is not consistent with the germline gene, which may arise from a read error. The CDR3 sequence: CASSLTRTGGETQYF. In DNA, the CDR3 is TGTGCTAGCAGCTTAACCCGGACAGGGGGCGAGACCCAGTACTTC. The V call is TRBV7-7, the J call TRBJ2-5, with TRBD1 matching 11 bases. This CDR3 region has 15 residues. From germline, CDR1 is SSHAT and CDR2 FNYEAQ (reference sequence).

The V and J genes are TRBV7-2 and TRBJ2-1; no definite D call. Trimming pared 1 base from V and 8 bases from J, leaving 9 bases between. This CDR3 is built from 13 residues. Germline CDR1 SGHTA, CDR2 FQGNSA. CDR3 nucleotides: TGTGCCAGCAGCTTAGAACGTGTCGATGAGCAGTTCTTC. Encoded protein: CASSLERVDEQFF. Full variable domain (missing parts from reference TRBV7-2 and TRBJ2-1): GAGVSQSPSNKVTEKGKDVELRCDPISGHTALYWYRQSLGQGLEFLIYFQGNSAPDKSGLPSDRFSAERTGGSVSTLTIQRTQQEDSAVYLCASSLERVDEQFFGPGTRLTVL.